This paragraph covers one TCR beta chain sequence. What it recognizes is unknown. Its ends do not fully match the called genes, so a read error is possible. The sample is drawn from a study of T-cell reconstitution after alpha-beta-depleted transplantation in children. Study-wide results and limits: Newly generated T cells supplied most T-cell counts and diversity one year post-transplant.

CDR1 and CDR2 (germline): MDHEN, SYDVKM. The CDR3 runs 14 residues. Preparing the TCRbeta library involved the use of unique molecular identifiers. Each CDR3 protein gets one entry after TCRdb re-called the PCR reads with MiXCR. In the table there are some 300,000 distinct CDR3 sequences, around 10% of which are singletons. The receptor was isolated from a boy younger than two with acute myeloid leukemia, due to receive a stem cell transplant. The chain joins TRBV28 to TRBJ2-5, with a possible D match to TRBD1 (6 bases). Sequencing used PBMCs, obtained before TCRalphabeta/CD19-depleted stem cell transplant. The CDR3, as DNA: TGTGCCAACAGTTCCCGACAGGACCAAGAGACCCAGTACTTC. As protein: CANSSRQDQETQYF. Full variable domain (rest looked up from reference TRBV28 and TRBJ2-5): DVKVTQSSRYLVKRTGEKVFLECVQDMDHENMFWYRQDPGLGLRLIYFSYDVKMKEKGDIPEGYSVSREKKERFSLILESASTNQTSMYLCANSSRQDQETQYFGPGTRLLVL.